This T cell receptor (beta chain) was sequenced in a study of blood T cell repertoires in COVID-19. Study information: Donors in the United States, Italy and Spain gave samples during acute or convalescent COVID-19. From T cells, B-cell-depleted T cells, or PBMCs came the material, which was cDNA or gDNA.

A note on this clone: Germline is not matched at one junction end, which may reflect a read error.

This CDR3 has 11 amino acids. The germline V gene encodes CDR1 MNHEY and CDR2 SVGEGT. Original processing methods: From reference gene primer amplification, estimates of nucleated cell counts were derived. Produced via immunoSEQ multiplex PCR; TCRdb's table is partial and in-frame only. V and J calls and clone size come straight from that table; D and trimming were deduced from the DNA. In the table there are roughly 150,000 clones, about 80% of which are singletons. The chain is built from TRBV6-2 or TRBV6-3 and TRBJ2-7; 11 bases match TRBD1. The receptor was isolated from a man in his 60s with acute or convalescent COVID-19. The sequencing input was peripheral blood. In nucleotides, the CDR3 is TGTGCCAGCAGTCAACCGGGACAGGGGGGCTTC. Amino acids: CASSQPGQGGF.